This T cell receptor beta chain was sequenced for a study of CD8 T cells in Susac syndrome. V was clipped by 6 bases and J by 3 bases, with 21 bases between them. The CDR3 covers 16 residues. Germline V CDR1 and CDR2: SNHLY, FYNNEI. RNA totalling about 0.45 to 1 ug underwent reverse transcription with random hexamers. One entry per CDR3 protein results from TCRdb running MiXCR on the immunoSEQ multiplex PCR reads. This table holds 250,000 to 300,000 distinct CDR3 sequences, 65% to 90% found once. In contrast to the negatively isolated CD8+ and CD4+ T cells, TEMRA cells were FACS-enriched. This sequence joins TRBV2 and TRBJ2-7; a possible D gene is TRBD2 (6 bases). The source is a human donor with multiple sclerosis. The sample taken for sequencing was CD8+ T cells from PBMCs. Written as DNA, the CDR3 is TGTGCCAGCAGCCCAGAGGTCCCGGGACTCAACTACGAGCAGTACTTC. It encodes CASSPEVPGLNYEQYF.